The 14 T cell receptor beta chains in this list originate from one sample, sequenced in a study of prognosis after radiotherapy for stage I lung cancer. TCR beta CDR3 was amplified from genomic DNA by two-round multiplex PCR. Initially, in first-round PCR, primers specific to each TRBV and TRBJ gene were used. Via MiXCR, TCRdb re-called the multiplex PCR reads, giving one row per CDR3 protein. Counted here are about 59,000 distinct CDR3 sequences, about 25% occurring once; the ten biggest clones make up roughly 7.5%. Source: PBMCs, taken before or after stereotactic body radiation therapy (not recorded which). Receptors originate from a donor at least 50 years old with non-small cell lung cancer.

As for this clonotype: A far larger clone is only one base removed, so a read error is likely. This chain uses TRBV6-4 with TRBJ1-3; D unresolved. Germline V gene sequence: CDR1 MRHNA, CDR2 SNTAGT. The CDR3 extends over 16 amino acids. CDR3 nucleotides: TGTGCCAGCAGTTACTCGATCCGGGCCGCAGGAAACACCATATATTTT. It codes for CASSYSIRAAGNTIYF.

This clonotype was seen at least ten times. V is TRBV20-1 and J is TRBJ1-5; no definite D call. Germline CDR1 is DFQATT and CDR2 is SNEGSKA (reference sequence). This CDR3 spans 17 amino acids. Trimming stripped 3 bases from V and 6 bases from J, with 24 bases between. Here the CDR3 DNA reads TGCAGTGCTAGTCCTAGTGGACCTAGGAACCGGGGTCAGCCCCAGCATTTT. It translates to CSASPSGPRNRGQPQHF.

This clonotype was seen at least ten times. The chain employs TRBV20-1 and TRBJ1-5; perhaps TRBD1 as D (5 bases). The V end was cut by 6 bases, the J end by 2 bases, with 11 bases between. This CDR3 spans 13 amino acids. Germline V CDR1 and CDR2: DFQATT, SNEGSKA (reference sequence). CDR3 sequence: CSAQDKGNQPQHF. DNA for the CDR3: TGCAGTGCCCAGGACAAGGGCAATCAGCCCCAGCATTTT.

Points on this clonotype: With a much larger clone just one base away, this may be a read error. The rearrangement uses TRBV4-1 and TRBJ2-2; D is undetermined. Germline CDR1 MGHRA, CDR2 YSYEKL. The CDR3 runs 14 residues. Trimming took 4 bases from V and 4 from J, leaving 10 bases between them. The chain's CDR3 is CASSRDVFTGELFF. The CDR3 DNA reads as TGCGCCAGCAGCCGAGACGTCTTCACCGGGGAGCTGTTTTTT.

This clonotype was recorded many times. The V and J genes are TRBV10-3 and TRBJ2-1; D is unclear. The CDR3 is 14 residues long. V was shortened by 2 bases and J by 2 bases, with 7 bases between the two germline ends. Germline lookup yields CDR1 ENHRY and CDR2 SYGVKD. The CDR3: CAISEASPYNEQFF. In nucleotides, the CDR3 is TGTGCCATCAGTGAGGCTTCTCCCTACAATGAGCAGTTCTTC.

This clonotype was recorded at least ten times. The chain carries TRBV24-1 and TRBJ2-3, with 10 nucleotides matching TRBD1. The germline CDR1 and CDR2 sequences are KGHDR and SFDVKD. V gave up 4 bases and J gave up 2 bases; unmatched junction bases: 5. The CDR3 loop spans 16 amino acids. The DNA for the CDR3 is TGTGCCACCAGTGAATCCGGGACAGGGGCCACAGATACGCAGTATTTT. The encoded protein is CATSESGTGATDTQYF.

Many counts were recorded for this clonotype. The V and J genes are TRBV3-1 and TRBJ2-5; 7 bases line up with TRBD2. The CDR3 totals 14 residues. Germline V CDR1 and CDR2: LGHDT, YNNKEL (reference sequence). J lost 4 bases, V lost 6 bases, and 8 bases had no gene match. CDR3 bases: TGTGCCAGCAGGGGCGGGGGTAGGTTAGAGACCCAGTACTTC. Translating gives CASRGGGRLETQYF.

The chain recombines TRBV2 with TRBJ2-5, with D unresolved. The CDR3 has 12 residues. Looked up from germline, CDR1 is SNHLY and CDR2 is FYNNEI. V lost 6 bases to trimming and J lost 8 bases, with 13 bases between them. The CDR3 is CASSSYRDTQYF. The CDR3 bases are TGTGCCAGCAGCTCCTATAGGGATACCCAGTACTTC.

This clonotype was seen at least ten times. The chain carries TRBV6-2 or TRBV6-3 and TRBJ1-6; 9 nucleotides agree with TRBD1. Trimming at V came to 4 bases and at J to 8 bases, leaving 9 bases not matched to a gene. CDR1 is MNHEY, CDR2 SVGEGT, per germline. This CDR3 has 16 residues. This chain's CDR3 is CASSSHGTGRDSPLHF. CDR3 bases: TGTGCCAGCAGTTCCCACGGGACAGGGAGGGATTCACCCCTCCACTTT.

This clonotype was picked up many times. CDR3 residues: CSASVSGTEQFF. The CDR3 nucleotides are TGCAGTGCTTCTGTATCCGGGACGGAGCAGTTCTTC. The chain is built from TRBV20-1 and TRBJ2-1, with D perhaps assigned TRBD1 or TRBD2 (5 bases each). CDR3 length: 12 residues. Germline assignment: CDR1 DFQATT and CDR2 SNEGSKA (reference sequence). The germline V and J ends were trimmed by 5 bases and 10 bases, with 15 bases remaining between them.

About this clonotype: Given a far larger clone just one base away, this is likely a sequencing read error. The chain carries TRBV6-2 or TRBV6-3 and TRBJ2-7; D is ambiguous. Trimming shortened V by 5 bases and J by 2 bases, and 13 bases separated the two germline ends. The CDR3 totals 14 residues. Germline V lookup: CDR1 MNHEY, CDR2 SVGEGT. The CDR3 sequence: CASSEQWAPYEQYF. DNA of the CDR3: TGTGCCAGCAGTGAACAGTGGGCACCCTACGAGCAGTACTTC.

This clonotype has ten or more counts. The chain uses TRBV7-2 and TRBJ1-1, with D unresolved. V lost 3 bases, J lost 4 bases, and 6 bases lay in between. This CDR3 has 12 amino acids. Germline V gene lookup returns CDR1 SGHTA and CDR2 FQGNSA. CDR3 protein: CASSFRPTEAFF. For the CDR3, the DNA is TGTGCCAGCAGCTTTAGGCCCACTGAAGCTTTCTTT. The full variable domain, completed using reference TRBV7-2 and TRBJ1-1, is GAGVSQSPSNKVTEKGKDVELRCDPISGHTALYWYRQSLGQGLEFLIYFQGNSAPDKSGLPSDRFSAERTGGSVSTLTIQRTQQEDSAVYLCASSFRPTEAFFGQGTRLTVV.

With respect to this clonotype: A much larger clone is a single base away; this may be a read error. This chain connects TRBV6-2 or TRBV6-3 to TRBJ1-1, with D perhaps matching TRBD1 (6 bases). From germline, CDR1 is MNHEY and CDR2 SVGEGT. This CDR3 spans 14 amino acids. Trimming left V 9 bases short and J 4 bases short, with 18 bases between. The CDR3 DNA reads TGTGCCAGTAGACCCTTAGCAGGGGTCACTGAAGCTTTCTTT. Translation: CASRPLAGVTEAFF.

A note on this clonotype: A far larger clone differs by one base, so this is likely a read error. The chain recombines TRBV7-9 with TRBJ2-2; a weak D match, TRBD2 (5 bases). The CDR3 consists of 14 residues. Germline CDR1 SEHNR, CDR2 FQNEAQ (reference sequence). The CDR3: CASSPWVNTGEPFF. CDR3 nucleotides: TGTGCCAGCAGCCCCTGGGTGAACACCGGGGAGCCGTTTTTT.